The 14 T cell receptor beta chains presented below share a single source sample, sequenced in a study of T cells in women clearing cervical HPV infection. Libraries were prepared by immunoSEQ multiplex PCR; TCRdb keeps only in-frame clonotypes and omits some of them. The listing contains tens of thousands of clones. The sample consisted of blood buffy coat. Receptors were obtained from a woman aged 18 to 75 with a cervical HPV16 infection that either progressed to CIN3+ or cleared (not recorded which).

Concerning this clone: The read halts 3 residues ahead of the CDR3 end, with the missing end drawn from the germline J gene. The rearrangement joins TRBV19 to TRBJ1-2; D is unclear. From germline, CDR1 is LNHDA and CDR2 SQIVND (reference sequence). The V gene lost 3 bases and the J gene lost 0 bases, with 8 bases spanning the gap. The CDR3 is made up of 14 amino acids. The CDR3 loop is CASSIVAANYGYTF. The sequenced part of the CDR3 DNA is TGTGCCAGTAGTATCGTGGCAGCTAACTATGGC.

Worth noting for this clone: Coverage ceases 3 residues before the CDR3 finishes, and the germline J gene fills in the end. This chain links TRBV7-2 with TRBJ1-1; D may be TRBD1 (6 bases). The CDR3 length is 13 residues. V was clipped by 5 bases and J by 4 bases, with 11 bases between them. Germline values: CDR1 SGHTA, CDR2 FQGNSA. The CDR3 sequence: CASSPDRTTEAFF. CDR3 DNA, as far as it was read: TGTGCCAGCAGCCCCGACAGGACCACTGAA.

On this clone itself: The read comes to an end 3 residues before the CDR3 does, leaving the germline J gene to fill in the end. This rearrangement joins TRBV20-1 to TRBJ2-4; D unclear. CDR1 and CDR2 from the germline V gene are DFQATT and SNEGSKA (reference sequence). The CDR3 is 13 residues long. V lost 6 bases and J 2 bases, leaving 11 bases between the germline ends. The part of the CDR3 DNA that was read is TGCAGTGCCATAGTTACTCCCAAAAACATT. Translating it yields CSAIVTPKNI. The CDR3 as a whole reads CSAIVTPKNIQYF.

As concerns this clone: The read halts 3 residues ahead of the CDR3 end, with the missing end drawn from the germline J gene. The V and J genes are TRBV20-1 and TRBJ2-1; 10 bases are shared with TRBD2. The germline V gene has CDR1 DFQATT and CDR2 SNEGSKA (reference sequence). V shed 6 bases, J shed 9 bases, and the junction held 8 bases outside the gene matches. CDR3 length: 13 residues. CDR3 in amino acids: CSARGTSDSEQFF. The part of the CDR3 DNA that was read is TGCAGTGCAAGGGGGACTAGCGATAGTGAG.

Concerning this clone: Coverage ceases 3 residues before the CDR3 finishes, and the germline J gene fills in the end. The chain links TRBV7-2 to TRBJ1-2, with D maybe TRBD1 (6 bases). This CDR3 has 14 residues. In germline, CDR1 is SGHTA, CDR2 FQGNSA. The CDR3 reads CASSRGGGQETYTF. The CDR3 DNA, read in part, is TGTGCCAGCAGCCGGGGAGGGGGTCAAGAGACC.

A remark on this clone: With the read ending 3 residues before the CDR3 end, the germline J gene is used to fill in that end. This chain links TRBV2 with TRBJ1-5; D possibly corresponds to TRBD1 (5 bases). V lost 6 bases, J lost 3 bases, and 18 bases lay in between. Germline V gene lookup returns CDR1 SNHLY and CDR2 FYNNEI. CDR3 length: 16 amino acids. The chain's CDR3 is CASRSHYRLLNQPQHF. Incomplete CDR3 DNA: TGTGCCAGCAGGTCGCATTACAGGCTTCTCAATCAGCCC.

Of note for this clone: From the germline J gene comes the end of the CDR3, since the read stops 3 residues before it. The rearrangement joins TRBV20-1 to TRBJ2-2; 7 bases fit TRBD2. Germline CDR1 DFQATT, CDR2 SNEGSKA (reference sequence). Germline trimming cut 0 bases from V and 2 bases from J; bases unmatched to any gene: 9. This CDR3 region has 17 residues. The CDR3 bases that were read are TGCAGTGCTAGAGATGACCTCACTAGCGCCAACACCGGGGAG. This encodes CSARDDLTSANTGE. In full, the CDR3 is CSARDDLTSANTGELFF.

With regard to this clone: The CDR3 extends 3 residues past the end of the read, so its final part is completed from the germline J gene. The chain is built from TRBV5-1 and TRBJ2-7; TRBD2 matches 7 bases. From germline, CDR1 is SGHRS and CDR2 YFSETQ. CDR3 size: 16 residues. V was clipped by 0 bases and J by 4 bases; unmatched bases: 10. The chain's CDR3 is CASSLGSGDGSYEQYF. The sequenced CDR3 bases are TGCGCCAGCAGCTTGGGGAGCGGGGACGGATCTTACGAG.

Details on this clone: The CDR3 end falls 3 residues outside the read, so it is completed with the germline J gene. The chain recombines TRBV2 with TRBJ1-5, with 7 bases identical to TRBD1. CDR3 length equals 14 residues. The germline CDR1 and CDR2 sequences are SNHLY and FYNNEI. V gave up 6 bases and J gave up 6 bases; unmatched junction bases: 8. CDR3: CASRGTGDTQPQHF. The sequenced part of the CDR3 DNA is TGTGCCAGCAGGGGCACAGGGGATACTCAGCCC. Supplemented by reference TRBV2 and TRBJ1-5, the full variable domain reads EPEVTQTPSHQVTQMGQEVILRCVPISNHLYFYWYRQILGQKVEFLVSFYNNEISEKSEIFDDQFSVERPDGSNFTLKIRSTKLEDSAMYFCASRGTGDTQPQHFGDGTRLSIL.

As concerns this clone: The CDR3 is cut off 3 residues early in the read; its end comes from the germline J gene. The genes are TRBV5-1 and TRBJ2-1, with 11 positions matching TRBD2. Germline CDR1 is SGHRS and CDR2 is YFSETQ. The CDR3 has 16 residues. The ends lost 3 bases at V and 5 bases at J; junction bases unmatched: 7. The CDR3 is CASSSVLAGGDNEQFF. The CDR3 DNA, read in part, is TGCGCCAGCAGCTCTGTATTAGCGGGGGGGGACAATGAG.

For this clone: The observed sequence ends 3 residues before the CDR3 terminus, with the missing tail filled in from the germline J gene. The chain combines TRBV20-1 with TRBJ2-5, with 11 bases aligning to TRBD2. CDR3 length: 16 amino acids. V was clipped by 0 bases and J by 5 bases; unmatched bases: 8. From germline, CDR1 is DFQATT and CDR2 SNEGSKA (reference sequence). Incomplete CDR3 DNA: TGCAGTGCTAGAGATGAGCCTAGCGGGGGGAGGGAGACC. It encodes CSARDEPSGGRET. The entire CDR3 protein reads CSARDEPSGGRETQYF.

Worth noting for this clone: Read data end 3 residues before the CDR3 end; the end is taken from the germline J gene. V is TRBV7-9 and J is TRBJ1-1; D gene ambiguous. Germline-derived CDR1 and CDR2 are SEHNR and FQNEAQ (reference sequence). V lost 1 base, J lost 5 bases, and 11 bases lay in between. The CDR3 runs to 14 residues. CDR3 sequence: CASSLGRIGTEAFF. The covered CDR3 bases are TGTGCCAGCAGCTTAGGCAGGATCGGTACTGAA.

CDR3: CASSPSGNSYNEQFF. CDR3 bases read: TGTGCCAGCAGCCCTAGCGGGAACTCCTACAATGAG. This chain joins TRBV5-5 and TRBJ2-1; TRBD2 matches at 9 bases. Read sequence stops 3 residues before the CDR3 end, and the germline J gene provides the missing end. The CDR3 totals 15 residues. Looked up from germline, CDR1 is SGHKS and CDR2 is YYEKEE (reference sequence). V lost 4 bases, J lost 0 bases, and 2 bases stayed unmatched.

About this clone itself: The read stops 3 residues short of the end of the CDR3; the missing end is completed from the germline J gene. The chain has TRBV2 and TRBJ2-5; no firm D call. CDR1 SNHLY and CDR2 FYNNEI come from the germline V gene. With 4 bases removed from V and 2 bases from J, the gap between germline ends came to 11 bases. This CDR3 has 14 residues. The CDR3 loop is CASSGLSIQETQYF. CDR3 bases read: TGTGCCAGCAGTGGACTCAGTATTCAAGAGACC. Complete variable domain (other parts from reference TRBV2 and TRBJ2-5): EPEVTQTPSHQVTQMGQEVILRCVPISNHLYFYWYRQILGQKVEFLVSFYNNEISEKSEIFDDQFSVERPDGSNFTLKIRSTKLEDSAMYFCASSGLSIQETQYFGPGTRLLVL.